This TCR beta chain is drawn from a study of blood T cell repertoires in COVID-19. Overall study: COVID-19 samples from acute and convalescent phases originated in the United States, Italy and Spain. T cells, B-cell-depleted T cells, or PBMCs supplied cDNA or gDNA.

Original methodology: The assay estimated nucleated cells by amplifying reference gene primers. Only in-frame clones appear in the TCRdb table, and some are missing; sequencing was by immunoSEQ multiplex PCR. The V and J calls and clone size come from that table; D and trimming were worked out from the DNA. The sample has 100,000 to 110,000 clones, 85% seen once. The CDR3 covers 17 residues. V was cut by 6 bases and J by 2 bases, with 17 bases left in between. Looked up from germline, CDR1 is SNHLY and CDR2 is FYNNEI. V is TRBV2 and J is TRBJ1-6, with D possibly being TRBD1 (6 bases). This receptor was taken from a human donor in a cohort sampled during active COVID-19. Sequencing was carried out using peripheral blood. Here the CDR3 DNA reads TGTGCCAGCAGCGATACAGGGAGAGTCACCTATAATTCACCCCTCCACTTT. Its protein is CASSDTGRVTYNSPLHF.